Listed below are T cell receptor beta chains from one sample, sequenced in a study of shared clonotypes between healthy human individuals. The protocol was immunoSEQ multiplex PCR, while the TCRdb copy is restricted to in-frame clones and leaves out a portion. The sample includes 730,000 or so clones, around 72% of them seen just once. The sample taken for sequencing was memory CD4+ T cells sorted from blood. The receptors were gathered from a woman aged 25 to 45 in good health. Both conserved end residues are trimmed from each CDR3. Fields, in order: CDR3 length, J gene, V gene, CDR3 protein.

>11|TRBJ2-7|TRBV4-1
ASSLDSTYEQY
>17|TRBJ2-7|TRBV7-9
ASSPTRRIRGYSTYEQY
>12|TRBJ2-7|TRBV28
ASSLGAGTYEQY
>11|TRBJ2-2|TRBV9
ASSVRWGGELF
>16|TRBJ2-3|TRBV19
ASSIGLLAGPSTDTQY
>13|TRBJ1-1|TRBV27
ASSFAARVNTEAF
>13|TRBJ1-2|TRBV19
ASSPYSGGTLGYT
>10|TRBJ2-7|TRBV2
ASTGRSYEQY
>12|TRBJ2-7|TRBV6-1
ASSGGLAGYEQY
>13|TRBJ2-5|TRBV11-2
ASSDLAGEGETQY
>13|TRBJ1-1|TRBV6-1
ASSEPYLPPSEAF
>12|TRBJ2-7|TRBV2
ASSETGSLDEQY
>14|TRBJ1-5|TRBV4-1
ASSQGDGQDNQPQH
>15|TRBJ1-3|TRBV18
ASSPVPRRAGGNTIY
>12|TRBJ1-5|TRBV7-2
ASSPRQGRQPQH
>15|TRBJ1-3|TRBV10-2
ASSDRDRGSSGNTIY
>12|TRBJ2-5|TRBV5-1
ASSRMGYQETQY
>17|TRBJ2-3|TRBV4-1
ASSQPGTSGRAGADTQY
>14|TRBJ1-2|TRBV28
ASSLALTFGGYGYT
>11|TRBJ1-2|TRBV5-1
ASSFGDSYGYT
>15|TRBJ2-3|TRBV7-9
ASSDTWTQHRADTQY
>13|NA|TRBV28
ASSLGQGLGYEQY
>12|TRBJ2-1|TRBV7-9
ASMGLAEGHEQF
>11|TRBJ2-2|TRBV30
AWSVLNTGELF
>12|TRBJ2-7|TRBV25-1
ASSDNSWAREQY
>11|TRBJ2-3|TRBV9
ASTDWNTDTQY
>13|TRBJ1-1|TRBV5-4
ASSPRGDTVAEAF
>14|TRBJ2-2|TRBV5-1
ASSLFGRVNTGELF
>12|TRBJ2-7|TRBV28
ASSASGKIEEQY
>13|TRBJ1-4|TRBV7-8
ASSLGGAGSEKLF
>14|TRBJ1-2|TRBV5-4
ASSLSPSRDNYGYT
>14|TRBJ1-4|TRBV28
ASSRLLGQGNEKLF
>12|TRBJ2-7|TRBV28
ASSLTGGLMEQY
>14|TRBJ1-1|TRBV5-8
ASSLAEYKGITEAF
>14|TRBJ2-6|TRBV10-3
AIRAGTGVGANVLT
>11|TRBJ2-1|TRBV28
ASSLGTSREQF
>13|TRBJ2-5|TRBV18
ASSPAPAGSGTQY
>12|TRBJ2-3|TRBV7-9
ASSLTGNADTQY
>11|TRBJ2-6|TRBV7-9
ASSLVQANVLT
>10|TRBJ2-3|TRBV7-9
ASSPTSGKQY
>14|TRBJ1-1|TRBV15
ATSPQGRGRNTEAF
>11|TRBJ1-5|TRBV5-8
ASSFLGNQPQH
>13|TRBJ2-5|TRBV6-6
ASSPTGTGSLTQY
>12|TRBJ1-2|TRBV5-1
ASSPRTDGAGYT
>14|TRBJ2-3|TRBV5-1
ASTYYPGTGSDTQY
>13|TRBJ1-5|TRBV28
ASSFLSGANQPQH
>14|TRBJ2-3|TRBV5-1
ASSLSGRAVTDTQY
>13|TRBJ2-3|TRBV29-1
SVKKLAENTDTQY
>12|TRBJ1-4|TRBV28
ASSPFPTNEKLF
>12|TRBJ1-2|TRBV5-4
ASSQIQGNYGYT
>14|TRBJ1-1|TRBV27
ASSSGLGWGNTEAF
>12|TRBJ2-7|TRBV15
ATSRPGGAGEQY
>11|TRBJ1-5|TRBV2
ASSIRVNQPQH
>9|TRBJ2-1|TRBV7-9
ASSSPGLEF
>14|TRBJ2-7|TRBV19
ASSNRGKRPSYEQY
>12|TRBJ2-7|TRBV28
ASSRSGRSYEQY
>13|TRBJ2-3|TRBV9
ASSAGIPGTDTQY
>14|TRBJ2-1|TRBV11-2
ASSLVAGSSYNEQF
>12|TRBJ1-4|TRBV5-1
ASSPTTTNEKLF